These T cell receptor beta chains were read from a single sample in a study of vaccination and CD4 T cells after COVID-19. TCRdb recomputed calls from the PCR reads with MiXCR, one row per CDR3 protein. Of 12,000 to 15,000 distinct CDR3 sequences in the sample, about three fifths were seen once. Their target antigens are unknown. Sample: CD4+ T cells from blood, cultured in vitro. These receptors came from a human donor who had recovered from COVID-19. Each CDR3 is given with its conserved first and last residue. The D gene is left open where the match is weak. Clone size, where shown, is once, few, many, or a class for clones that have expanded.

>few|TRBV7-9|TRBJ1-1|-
CASSLVGPNTEAFF
TGTGCCAGCAGCTTAGTCGGCCCAAACACTGAAGCTTTCTTT
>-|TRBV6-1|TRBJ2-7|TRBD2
CASRRESSNLHYEQYF
TGTGCCAGCAGGCGGGAGTCCTCCAATCTCCACTACGAGCAGTACTTC
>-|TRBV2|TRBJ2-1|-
CASSVGSGYNEQFF
TGTGCCAGCAGTGTGGGGAGCGGTTACAATGAGCAGTTCTTC
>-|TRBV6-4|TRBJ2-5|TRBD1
CATMRFQGDSQIQETQYF
TGTGCCACCATGCGATTTCAGGGGGATTCACAAATCCAAGAGACCCAGTACTTC
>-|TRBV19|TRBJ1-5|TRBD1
CAISGQGANQPQHF
TGTGCCATCTCGGGACAGGGGGCAAATCAGCCCCAGCATTTT
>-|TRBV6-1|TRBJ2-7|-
CASRLREGAPSGWQDEQYF
TGTGCCAGCAGACTCCGGGAGGGGGCCCCTAGCGGGTGGCAAGACGAGCAGTACTTC
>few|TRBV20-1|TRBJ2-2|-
CSASQAITGELFF
TGCAGTGCTAGTCAGGCGATAACCGGGGAGCTGTTTTTT
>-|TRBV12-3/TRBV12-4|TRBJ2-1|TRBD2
CASHWRLAGYNEQFF
TGTGCCAGCCATTGGAGGCTAGCGGGATACAATGAGCAGTTCTTC
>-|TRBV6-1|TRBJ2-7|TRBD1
CASSDPGTGGYEQYF
TGTGCCAGCAGCGATCCCGGGACAGGGGGCTACGAGCAGTACTTC
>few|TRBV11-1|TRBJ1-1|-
CASSSPGNGDTEAFF
TGTGCCAGCAGCTCCCCGGGTAATGGGGATACTGAAGCTTTCTTT
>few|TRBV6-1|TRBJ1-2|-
CASIPREGYGYTF
TGTGCCAGCATCCCCAGGGAGGGTTATGGCTACACCTTC
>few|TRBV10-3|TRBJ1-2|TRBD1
CAISSGTGLGYTF
TGTGCCATCAGTTCCGGGACAGGTCTGGGCTACACCTTC
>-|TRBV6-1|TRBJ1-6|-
CASSPRDVYNSPLHF
TGTGCCAGCAGCCCCCGGGACGTCTATAATTCACCCCTCCACTTT
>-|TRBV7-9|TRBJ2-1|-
CASSLGDPGYNEQFF
TGTGCCAGCAGCTTAGGGGACCCTGGCTACAATGAGCAGTTCTTC
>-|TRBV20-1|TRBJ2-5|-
CSAGDRRGLLETQYF
TGCAGTGCCGGGGACAGACGGGGGTTGCTAGAGACCCAGTACTTC
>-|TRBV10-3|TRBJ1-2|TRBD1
CAISEWTGSGYGYTF
TGTGCCATCAGTGAGTGGACAGGGTCAGGGTATGGCTACACCTTC
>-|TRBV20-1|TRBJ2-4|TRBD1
CSARAPRTGMKVIQYF
TGCAGTGCTAGAGCCCCCCGGACAGGGATGAAAGTCATTCAGTACTTC
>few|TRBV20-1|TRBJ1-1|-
CSARIPPGTANTEAFF
TGCAGTGCTAGGATCCCGCCCGGGACCGCGAACACTGAAGCTTTCTTT
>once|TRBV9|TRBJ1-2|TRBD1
CASSVAGGYGYTF
TGTGCCAGCAGCGTAGCAGGGGGCTATGGCTACACCTTC
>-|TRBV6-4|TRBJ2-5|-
CASSAGTQETQYF
TGTGCCAGCAGCGCCGGGACTCAAGAGACCCAGTACTTC
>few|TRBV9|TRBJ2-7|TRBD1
CASSVAEGQGREQYF
TGTGCCAGCAGCGTAGCCGAGGGACAGGGGCGCGAGCAGTACTTC
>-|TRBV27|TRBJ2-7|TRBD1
CASRRTGAYEQYF
TGTGCCAGCAGAAGGACAGGGGCCTACGAGCAGTACTTC
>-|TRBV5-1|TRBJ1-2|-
CASSWGPDNGYTF
TGCGCCAGCAGCTGGGGACCAGACAATGGCTACACCTTC
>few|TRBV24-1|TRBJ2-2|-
CATSDFKGSNTGELFF
TGTGCCACCAGTGATTTTAAGGGGTCTAACACCGGGGAGCTGTTTTTT
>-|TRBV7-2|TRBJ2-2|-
CASSLIVTTNTGELFF
TGTGCCAGCAGCTTAATCGTGACAACGAACACCGGGGAGCTGTTTTTT
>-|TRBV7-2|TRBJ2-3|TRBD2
CASSQGLAGGNTDTQYF
TGTGCCAGCAGCCAGGGACTAGCGGGAGGCAACACAGATACGCAGTATTTT
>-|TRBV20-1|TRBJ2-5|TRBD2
CSAGGTSGSVRQETQYF
TGCAGTGCTGGAGGGACTAGCGGGAGCGTTCGGCAAGAGACCCAGTACTTC
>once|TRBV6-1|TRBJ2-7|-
CASRRGLWEYEQYF
TGTGCCAGCCGGAGGGGGCTTTGGGAGTACGAGCAGTACTTC
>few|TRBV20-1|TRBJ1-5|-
CSASRNRLLNQPQHF
TGCAGTGCTAGTCGGAATCGCCTCCTTAATCAGCCCCAGCATTTT
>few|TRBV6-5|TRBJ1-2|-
CASSSGQHYGYTF
TGTGCCAGCAGTTCAGGACAACACTATGGCTACACCTTC
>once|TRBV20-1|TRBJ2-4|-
CSARADMDIQYF
TGCAGTGCCCGGGCGGACATGGACATTCAGTACTTC
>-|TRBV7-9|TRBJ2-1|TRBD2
CASSFPGGPSYNEQFF
TGTGCCAGCAGCTTTCCGGGAGGCCCCTCCTACAATGAGCAGTTCTTC
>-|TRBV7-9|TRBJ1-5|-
CASSQTGNQPQHF
TGTGCCAGCAGCCAAACAGGGAACCAGCCCCAGCATTTT
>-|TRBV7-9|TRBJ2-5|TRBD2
CASSLLAGEETQYF
TGTGCCAGCAGCTTACTAGCGGGGGAAGAGACCCAGTACTTC
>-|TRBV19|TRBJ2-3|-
CASSQGVADTQYF
TGTGCCAGTAGTCAGGGTGTCGCAGATACGCAGTATTTT
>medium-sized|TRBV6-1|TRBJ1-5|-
CASRRGRGESNQPQHF
TGTGCCAGCAGGAGGGGTCGGGGGGAGAGCAATCAGCCCCAGCATTTT
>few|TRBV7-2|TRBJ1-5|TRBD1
CASSPQDRDSSNQPQHF
TGTGCCAGCAGCCCGCAAGACCGGGACAGTAGCAATCAGCCCCAGCATTTT
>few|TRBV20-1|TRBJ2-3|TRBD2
CSASSGLTDTQYF
TGCAGTGCTTCTAGCGGACTCACAGATACGCAGTATTTT
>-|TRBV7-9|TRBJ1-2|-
CASSHGGVYGYTF
TGTGCCAGCAGCCACGGTGGGGTCTATGGCTACACCTTC
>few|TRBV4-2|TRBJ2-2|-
CASSQVGGETGELFF
TGTGCCAGCAGCCAAGTGGGGGGAGAGACCGGGGAGCTGTTTTTT